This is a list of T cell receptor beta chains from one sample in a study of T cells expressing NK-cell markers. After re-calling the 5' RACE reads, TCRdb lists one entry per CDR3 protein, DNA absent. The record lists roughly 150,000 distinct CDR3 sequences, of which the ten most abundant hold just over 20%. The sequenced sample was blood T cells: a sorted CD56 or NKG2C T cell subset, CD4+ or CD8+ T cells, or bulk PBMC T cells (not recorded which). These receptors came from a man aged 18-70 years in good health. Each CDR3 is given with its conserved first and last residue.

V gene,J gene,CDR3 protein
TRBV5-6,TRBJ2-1,CASSLARGESSYNEQFF
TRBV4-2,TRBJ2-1,CASSQDSQGVRSYNEQFF
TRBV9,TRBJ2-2,CASSVEDRQNTGELFF
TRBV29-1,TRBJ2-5,CSVEDTGTSGVPQETQYF
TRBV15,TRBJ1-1,CATSRGEVNTEAFF
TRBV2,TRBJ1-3,CAGKTAGNTIYF
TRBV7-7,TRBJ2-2,CASSVFPSGTGELFF
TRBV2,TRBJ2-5,CASSSGTSGGAGETQYF
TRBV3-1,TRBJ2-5,CASSQRLAGGPEETQYF
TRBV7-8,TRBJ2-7,CASSDYPYEQYF
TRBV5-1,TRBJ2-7,CASSLSVGGSYEQYF
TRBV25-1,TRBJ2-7,CASSEPGWSTYEQYF
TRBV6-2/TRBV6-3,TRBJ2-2,CASSPLVRGNTGELFF
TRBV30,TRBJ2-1,CAWSAGLGTYNEQFF
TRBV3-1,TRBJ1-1,CASSQEDGSAFF
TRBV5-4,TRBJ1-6,CASSFRGSPYNSPLHF
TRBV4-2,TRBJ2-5,CASSQDLGLPLETQYF
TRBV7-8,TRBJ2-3,CASSQRAPQGITDTQYF
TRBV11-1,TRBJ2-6,CASSLSSTGDTAGANVLTF
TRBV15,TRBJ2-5,CATSRDGGGGETQYF
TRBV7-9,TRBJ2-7,CASSRTSGYEQYF
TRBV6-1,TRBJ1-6,CASTTFPPQDEDVWTPLHF
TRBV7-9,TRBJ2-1,CASSSGGRGEQFF
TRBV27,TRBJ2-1,CASSLGEKINEQFF
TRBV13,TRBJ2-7,CASSLGAGLHYEQYF
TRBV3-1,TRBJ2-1,CASSQTSGGHYNEQFF
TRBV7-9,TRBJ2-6,CASSLVGQGSGANVLTF
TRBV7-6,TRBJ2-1,CASSSGVNEQFF
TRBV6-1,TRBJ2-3,CASMKREFTDTQYF
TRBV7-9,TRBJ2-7,CASRAGTPRRYEQYF